The rows below give T cell receptor beta chains drawn from one sample of a study of memory CD4+ T cells and cytomegalovirus serostatus. Profiling relied on immunoSEQ multiplex PCR, and the TCRdb table lists in-frame clones only, not all of them. The sample has approximately 70,000 clones, more than 75% seen once. Sequences were obtained from memory CD4+ T cells from blood. The receptors derive from an adult in good health and CMV-seropositive. Both conserved end residues are part of each CDR3. D genes are given only for firm matches. A row's size may be missing; if present it is once, few, many or a size class.

CDR3 length: 13; J gene: TRBJ1-6; D gene: NA; V gene: TRBV7-9; clone size: few; CDR3 DNA: TGTGCCAGCAGCTACAGGGTGGAATCACCCCTCCACTTT; CDR3 protein: CASSYRVESPLHF
CDR3 length: 13; J gene: TRBJ1-2; D gene: NA; V gene: TRBV2; clone size: NA; CDR3 DNA: TGTGCCAGCCCGCCCGGGAGCAGCTATGGCTACACCTTC; CDR3 protein: CASPPGSSYGYTF
CDR3 length: 13; J gene: TRBJ2-7; D gene: NA; V gene: TRBV5-8; clone size: NA; CDR3 DNA: TGTGCCAGCAGCTTGATCAGGGGACGCGAGCAGTACTTC; CDR3 protein: CASSLIRGREQYF
CDR3 length: 18; J gene: TRBJ1-1; D gene: NA; V gene: TRBV10-3; clone size: NA; CDR3 DNA: TGTGCCATCGCTCTTTTTCCCCGGACTGCCACTATGAACACTGAAGCTTTCTTT; CDR3 protein: CAIALFPRTATMNTEAFF
CDR3 length: 14; J gene: TRBJ1-5; D gene: NA; V gene: TRBV5-1; clone size: few; CDR3 DNA: TGCGCCAGCAGCTTGGGGGGGGGTGATCAGCCCCAGCATTTT; CDR3 protein: CASSLGGGDQPQHF
CDR3 length: 18; J gene: TRBJ2-2; D gene: TRBD2; V gene: TRBV2; clone size: few; CDR3 DNA: TGTGCCAGCAGCATATCTAGCGGGAGGGCCCCGAACACCGGGGAGCTGTTTTTT; CDR3 protein: CASSISSGRAPNTGELFF
CDR3 length: 12; J gene: TRBJ1-2; D gene: NA; V gene: TRBV19; clone size: NA; CDR3 DNA: TGTGCCAGTAATGGGCAGGTCGGTGGCTACACCTTC; CDR3 protein: CASNGQVGGYTF
CDR3 length: 11; J gene: TRBJ1-2; D gene: NA; V gene: TRBV28; clone size: NA; CDR3 DNA: TGTGCCAGCAGTTCAGTCTATGGCTACACCTTC; CDR3 protein: CASSSVYGYTF
CDR3 length: 15; J gene: TRBJ2-7; D gene: NA; V gene: TRBV11-1; clone size: NA; CDR3 DNA: TGTGCCAGCAGCTCAACCTACGACGGAGACTACGAGCAGTACTTC; CDR3 protein: CASSSTYDGDYEQYF
CDR3 length: 13; J gene: TRBJ2-5; D gene: NA; V gene: TRBV11-2; clone size: NA; CDR3 DNA: TGTGCCAGCAGCTTATCAGGCCAAGAGACCCAGTACTTC; CDR3 protein: CASSLSGQETQYF
CDR3 length: 14; J gene: TRBJ1-5; D gene: TRBD1; V gene: TRBV6-6; clone size: NA; CDR3 DNA: TGTGCCACCGCGCGGACAGGGGGCAATCAGCCCCAGCATTTT; CDR3 protein: CATARTGGNQPQHF
CDR3 length: 13; J gene: TRBJ1-2; D gene: NA; V gene: TRBV30; clone size: NA; CDR3 DNA: TGTGCCTGGAGTGTACCCGAGATCTATGGCTACACCTTC; CDR3 protein: CAWSVPEIYGYTF
CDR3 length: 15; J gene: TRBJ2-1; D gene: TRBD2; V gene: TRBV6-5; clone size: NA; CDR3 DNA: TGTGCCAGCAGTTACGGGACTAGCGGCAACAATGAGCAGTTCTTC; CDR3 protein: CASSYGTSGNNEQFF
CDR3 length: 15; J gene: TRBJ2-2; D gene: NA; V gene: TRBV7-3; clone size: NA; CDR3 DNA: TGTGCCAGCAGCTTAAAGCCAGGGGCCACCGGGGAGCTGTTTTTT; CDR3 protein: CASSLKPGATGELFF
CDR3 length: 12; J gene: TRBJ1-2; D gene: TRBD1; V gene: TRBV28; clone size: NA; CDR3 DNA: TGTGCCAGCACCCCAGGGGGGTATGGCTACACCTTC; CDR3 protein: CASTPGGYGYTF
CDR3 length: 16; J gene: TRBJ2-3; D gene: TRBD2; V gene: TRBV7-2; clone size: NA; CDR3 DNA: TGTGCCAGCAGCTCAAGGCCAGCGGGAAAGGTAGATACGCAGTATTTT; CDR3 protein: CASSSRPAGKVDTQYF
CDR3 length: 15; J gene: TRBJ2-5; D gene: TRBD2; V gene: TRBV28; clone size: NA; CDR3 DNA: TGTGCCAGCAGGTCCCTAGCGGGGGGGCGAGAGACCCAGTACTTC; CDR3 protein: CASRSLAGGRETQYF
CDR3 length: 13; J gene: TRBJ2-7; D gene: TRBD1; V gene: TRBV28; clone size: NA; CDR3 DNA: TGTGCCACCGCCGGGACAGGGTTCTACGAGCAGTACTTC; CDR3 protein: CATAGTGFYEQYF
CDR3 length: 18; J gene: TRBJ1-4; D gene: TRBD1; V gene: TRBV25-1; clone size: NA; CDR3 DNA: TGTGCCAGCAGTGAATCGTTGGGACAGGGTATGGCTAATGAAAAACTGTTTTTT; CDR3 protein: CASSESLGQGMANEKLFF
CDR3 length: 14; J gene: TRBJ2-7; D gene: NA; V gene: TRBV2; clone size: NA; CDR3 DNA: TGTGCCAGCAGACCCGGGACTGCTTTCTCCGAGCAGTACTTC; CDR3 protein: CASRPGTAFSEQYF
CDR3 length: 16; J gene: TRBJ1-5; D gene: TRBD1; V gene: TRBV5-8; clone size: NA; CDR3 DNA: TGTGCCAGCAGCGATGGGGACAGGGGGAGCAATCAGCCCCAGCATTTT; CDR3 protein: CASSDGDRGSNQPQHF
CDR3 length: 15; J gene: TRBJ1-4; D gene: TRBD1; V gene: TRBV7-8; clone size: NA; CDR3 DNA: TGTGCCAGCAGCCCCGGACAGGGGAAGAGAGAAAAACTGTTTTTT; CDR3 protein: CASSPGQGKREKLFF
CDR3 length: 15; J gene: TRBJ1-2; D gene: NA; V gene: TRBV7-9; clone size: NA; CDR3 DNA: TGTGCCAGCAGCTTAGTACAGGCCGAGGGCTATGGCTACACCTTC; CDR3 protein: CASSLVQAEGYGYTF
CDR3 length: 14; J gene: TRBJ2-2; D gene: NA; V gene: TRBV13; clone size: NA; CDR3 DNA: TGTGCCAGCAGCTCCCAGGGGGGTACCGGGGAGCTGTTTTTT; CDR3 protein: CASSSQGGTGELFF
CDR3 length: 15; J gene: TRBJ2-1; D gene: NA; V gene: TRBV14; clone size: NA; CDR3 DNA: TGTGCCTCCCAACTCGGAGGGGGTGGTGACAATGAGCAGTTCTTC; CDR3 protein: CASQLGGGGDNEQFF
CDR3 length: 15; J gene: TRBJ1-1; D gene: TRBD1; V gene: TRBV5-1; clone size: NA; CDR3 DNA: TGCGCCAGCAGCTTGGGGGACAGGATGAACACTGAAGCTTTCTTT; CDR3 protein: CASSLGDRMNTEAFF
CDR3 length: 14; J gene: TRBJ2-7; D gene: TRBD1; V gene: TRBV7-2; clone size: NA; CDR3 DNA: TGTGCCAGCAGCATCCGGGACAGTACCTACGAGCAGTACTTC; CDR3 protein: CASSIRDSTYEQYF
CDR3 length: 16; J gene: TRBJ2-7; D gene: NA; V gene: TRBV5-5; clone size: once; CDR3 DNA: TGTGCCAGCAGCTTCTCTCGCGGGTCCGGGTCCTACGAGCAGTACTTC; CDR3 protein: CASSFSRGSGSYEQYF
CDR3 length: 13; J gene: TRBJ1-1; D gene: TRBD1; V gene: TRBV6-1; clone size: NA; CDR3 DNA: TGTGCCAGCAGTCCCAGCGGACAGGGTGAAGCTTTCTTT; CDR3 protein: CASSPSGQGEAFF
CDR3 length: 13; J gene: TRBJ2-3; D gene: NA; V gene: TRBV7-9; clone size: NA; CDR3 DNA: TGTGCCAGCTCCTACGCGGAGACAGATACGCAGTATTTT; CDR3 protein: CASSYAETDTQYF
CDR3 length: 17; J gene: TRBJ2-1; D gene: TRBD1; V gene: TRBV19; clone size: NA; CDR3 DNA: TGTGCCACTCGGGACAGGGTGCTATCGAGCTCCTACAATGAGCAGTTCTTC; CDR3 protein: CATRDRVLSSSYNEQFF
CDR3 length: 15; J gene: TRBJ1-1; D gene: NA; V gene: TRBV18; clone size: few; CDR3 DNA: TGTGCCAGCTCACCACCAACAGGGAGGGACACTGAAGCTTTCTTT; CDR3 protein: CASSPPTGRDTEAFF
CDR3 length: 14; J gene: TRBJ1-5; D gene: NA; V gene: TRBV30; clone size: NA; CDR3 DNA: TGTGCCTGGAGGGGCTGGACCGGGGGTCAGCCCCAGCATTTT; CDR3 protein: CAWRGWTGGQPQHF
CDR3 length: 15; J gene: TRBJ2-7; D gene: TRBD1; V gene: TRBV14; clone size: NA; CDR3 DNA: TGTGCCAGCAGCCAACAGGACAGGGGCTTTTACGAGCAGTACTTC; CDR3 protein: CASSQQDRGFYEQYF
CDR3 length: 15; J gene: TRBJ1-1; D gene: TRBD1; V gene: TRBV29-1; clone size: NA; CDR3 DNA: TGCAGCGTTGAAATTTGGACGACAGGGAGAACTGAAGCTTTCTTT; CDR3 protein: CSVEIWTTGRTEAFF
CDR3 length: 13; J gene: TRBJ1-2; D gene: NA; V gene: TRBV21-1; clone size: NA; CDR3 DNA: TGTGCCAGCAGCGCTTACCCCCTGGGGGGCTACACCTTC; CDR3 protein: CASSAYPLGGYTF
CDR3 length: 14; J gene: TRBJ2-5; D gene: TRBD1; V gene: TRBV5-1; clone size: NA; CDR3 DNA: TGCGCCAGTGGGAGACAGGGCACACAAGAGACCCAGTACTTC; CDR3 protein: CASGRQGTQETQYF
CDR3 length: 16; J gene: TRBJ1-1; D gene: TRBD1; V gene: TRBV19; clone size: NA; CDR3 DNA: TGTGCCAGTAGCACCGGGACAGGGGGCAAGAACACTGAAGCTTTCTTT; CDR3 protein: CASSTGTGGKNTEAFF
CDR3 length: 11; J gene: TRBJ2-1; D gene: NA; V gene: TRBV11-2; clone size: NA; CDR3 DNA: TGTGCCAGCAGTCGGACTGCCGAGCAGTTCTTC; CDR3 protein: CASSRTAEQFF
CDR3 length: 14; J gene: TRBJ2-7; D gene: NA; V gene: TRBV7-2; clone size: NA; CDR3 DNA: TGTGCCAGCAGCTTCGGGCGCCAGGCCTACGAGCAGTACTTC; CDR3 protein: CASSFGRQAYEQYF
CDR3 length: 17; J gene: TRBJ2-3; D gene: TRBD2; V gene: TRBV4-1; clone size: once; CDR3 DNA: TGCGCCAGCAGCCAACCTCTAGCGGGAGGGAGCACAGATACGCAGTATTTT; CDR3 protein: CASSQPLAGGSTDTQYF
CDR3 length: 15; J gene: TRBJ2-5; D gene: NA; V gene: TRBV11-2; clone size: NA; CDR3 DNA: TGTGCCAGCAGCTCTCCGGGACGACCCCAAGAGACCCAGTACTTC; CDR3 protein: CASSSPGRPQETQYF
CDR3 length: 15; J gene: TRBJ1-3; D gene: TRBD1; V gene: TRBV28; clone size: NA; CDR3 DNA: TGTGCCAGCAGTTTTCCCGACAGGGGTGGAAACACCATATATTTT; CDR3 protein: CASSFPDRGGNTIYF
CDR3 length: 12; J gene: TRBJ1-5; D gene: NA; V gene: TRBV28; clone size: NA; CDR3 DNA: TGTGCCAGCAAAACTAGCAATCAGCCCCAGCATTTT; CDR3 protein: CASKTSNQPQHF
CDR3 length: 15; J gene: TRBJ2-1; D gene: TRBD2; V gene: TRBV11-3; clone size: NA; CDR3 DNA: TGTGCCAGCAGCTTAGGGACTAGCGACTACAATGAGCAGTTCTTC; CDR3 protein: CASSLGTSDYNEQFF
CDR3 length: 13; J gene: TRBJ2-3; D gene: NA; V gene: TRBV16; clone size: NA; CDR3 DNA: TGTGCCAGCAGCCAAACCGACCTAAGGACGCAGTATTTT; CDR3 protein: CASSQTDLRTQYF
CDR3 length: 13; J gene: TRBJ2-7; D gene: NA; V gene: TRBV7-8; clone size: NA; CDR3 DNA: TGTGCCAGCAGCTTACTAGGGGAGAACGAGCAGTACTTC; CDR3 protein: CASSLLGENEQYF
CDR3 length: 10; J gene: TRBJ2-5; D gene: NA; V gene: TRBV29-1; clone size: few; CDR3 DNA: TGCAGCGTTGAAGGGGAGACCCAGTACTTC; CDR3 protein: CSVEGETQYF
CDR3 length: 13; J gene: TRBJ1-1; D gene: NA; V gene: TRBV28; clone size: NA; CDR3 DNA: TGTGCCAGCAGCCGAGGACGGATCACTGAAGCTTTCTTT; CDR3 protein: CASSRGRITEAFF
CDR3 length: 14; J gene: TRBJ1-2; D gene: NA; V gene: TRBV11-2; clone size: NA; CDR3 DNA: TGTGCCAGCAGCAGACTGGGGGGGGACTATGGCTACACCTTC; CDR3 protein: CASSRLGGDYGYTF
CDR3 length: 15; J gene: TRBJ2-6; D gene: NA; V gene: TRBV29-1; clone size: NA; CDR3 DNA: TGCAGCGTTTTAGAACTGGGCTCTGGGGCCAACGTCCTGACTTTC; CDR3 protein: CSVLELGSGANVLTF
CDR3 length: 15; J gene: TRBJ2-7; D gene: TRBD2; V gene: TRBV11-2; clone size: NA; CDR3 DNA: TGTGCCAGCAGCCGTTCCCCGGGAGGGCCGTACGAGCAGTACTTC; CDR3 protein: CASSRSPGGPYEQYF
CDR3 length: 15; J gene: TRBJ1-6; D gene: NA; V gene: TRBV7-9; clone size: once; CDR3 DNA: TGTGCCAGCAGGGACGGACGAAGCCTAAATTCACCCCTCCACTTT; CDR3 protein: CASRDGRSLNSPLHF